A single sample is the source of the 16 T cell receptor beta chains below, sequenced in a study of T-cell memory formation after mild COVID-19. One entry per CDR3 protein results from TCRdb running MiXCR on the 5' RACE reads. The data hold about 140,000 distinct CDR3 sequences, with about 15% observed a single time. The sample taken for sequencing was PBMCs or a T cell subset sorted from them (not recorded which). These receptors were obtained from an adult woman who had mild COVID-19 (a few samples of this study predate the infection). Cell type and time point are not known.

This chain connects TRBV20-1 to TRBJ2-5; D may be TRBD1 or TRBD2 (5 bases each). The length of the CDR3 is 13 residues. The germline V gene encodes CDR1 DFQATT and CDR2 SNEGSKA (reference sequence). Trimming stripped 3 bases from V and 2 bases from J, with 10 bases between. CDR3 loop: CSASGTIQETQYF. The CDR3 DNA follows: TGCAGTGCTAGTGGGACCATACAAGAGACCCAGTACTTC.

This chain joins TRBV5-1 and TRBJ2-5, with D maybe TRBD2 (5 bases). V lost 7 bases, J lost 2 bases, and 15 bases lay in between. Germline V CDR1 and CDR2: SGHRS, YFSETQ. This CDR3 has 14 amino acids. The CDR3 sequence is CASGSGSHQETQYF. The CDR3 nucleotides are TGCGCCAGCGGATCTGGGAGCCATCAAGAGACCCAGTACTTC.

This clonotype was counted many times. The CDR3: CASSGAGETQYF. The CDR3 DNA follows: TGTGCCAGCAGTGGAGCGGGAGAGACCCAGTACTTC. The chain joins TRBV25-1 to TRBJ2-5, with D perhaps TRBD2 (6 bases). The germline gives CDR1 MGHDK, CDR2 SYGVNS. This CDR3 comprises 12 residues. Trimming took 4 bases from V and 4 from J, leaving 7 bases between them.

This clonotype has a handful of counts. The V and J genes are TRBV11-3 and TRBJ2-7, with 8 bases aligning to TRBD1. CDR1 is SGHNT and CDR2 is YENEEA in the germline V gene. The V and J ends lost 5 bases and 2 bases, in that order; junction bases with no gene match: 5. The CDR3 runs to 14 residues. CDR3 sequence (DNA): TGTGCCAGCAGCCCGACAGGGGCTACCTACGAGCAGTACTTC. Amino acids: CASSPTGATYEQYF.

The chain recombines TRBV4-2 with TRBJ2-7, with unresolved D. The CDR3 extends over 16 amino acids. The V end was cut by 1 base, the J end by 0 bases, with 13 bases between. Germline V CDR1 and CDR2: LGHNA, YNFKEQ. CDR3 sequence (DNA): TGTGCCAGCAGCCAAGCGGCACCCTCCGTCTCCTACGAGCAGTACTTC. Translated, it gives CASSQAAPSVSYEQYF.

The chain uses TRBV19 and TRBJ2-1, with TRBD2 matching over 8 bases. The CDR3 extends over 15 amino acids. J was trimmed by 5 bases and V by 4 bases; bases with no gene match: 7. Germline CDR1 is LNHDA and CDR2 is SQIVND (reference sequence). The DNA for the CDR3 is TGTGCCAGTAGTAAAGGAGCGGGAGCACACAATGAGCAGTTCTTC. This encodes CASSKGAGAHNEQFF.

This chain connects TRBV19 to TRBJ1-1; D may be TRBD1 (5 bases). Trimming removed 5 bases at V and 5 bases at J, with 15 bases between. Germline V lookup: CDR1 LNHDA, CDR2 SQIVND (reference sequence). CDR3 length equals 14 residues. DNA for the CDR3: TGTGCCAGTAGTGACCTTGGGGCAGATACTGAAGCTTTCTTT. Encoded protein: CASSDLGADTEAFF. The full variable domain, in which reference TRBV19 and TRBJ1-1 provide the parts outside the CDR3, is DGGITQSPKYLFRKEGQNVTLSCEQNLNHDAMYWYRQDPGQGLRLIYYSQIVNDFQKGDIAEGYSVSREKKESFPLTVTSAQKNPTAFYLCASSDLGADTEAFFGQGTRLTVV.

The CDR3 bases are TGTGCCAGCAACAGTTACAATGAGCAGTTCTTC. Translation gives CASNSYNEQFF. The rearrangement joins TRBV7-9 to TRBJ2-1, with D unclear. Between the trimmed V and J ends, which lost 7 bases and 4 bases, there was a span of 5 bases. The CDR3 contains 11 residues. The germline V gene has CDR1 SEHNR and CDR2 FQNEAQ (reference sequence).

The rearrangement links TRBV11-2 to TRBJ2-3; TRBD2 agrees at 10 bases. Germline CDR1 is SGHAT and CDR2 is FQNNGV. V trimming: 3 bases; J trimming: 7 bases; junction bases outside the gene matches: 13. The CDR3 has 17 amino acids. The CDR3 sequence: CASSFVAPGLAPHTQYF. As DNA, the CDR3 is TGTGCCAGCAGCTTCGTTGCACCGGGACTAGCGCCCCATACGCAGTATTTT.

V and J are TRBV25-1 and TRBJ2-7; D unresolved. From germline, CDR1 is MGHDK and CDR2 SYGVNS. This CDR3 spans 11 amino acids. Trimming pared 4 bases from V and 9 bases from J, leaving 10 bases between. CDR3 coding DNA: TGTGCCAGCAGTGCTAGGGCAGGGCAGTACTTC. It encodes CASSARAGQYF.

This clonotype has more than one count but fewer than ten. The chain has TRBV15 and TRBJ2-7, with 7 bases identical to TRBD2. Germline lookup yields CDR1 LNHNV and CDR2 YYDKDF (reference sequence). Trimming cost V 0 bases and J 0 bases; bases outside gene matches: 8. The CDR3 is made up of 17 amino acids. The CDR3: CATSREIGLAVSYEQYF. CDR3 DNA sequence: TGTGCCACCAGCAGAGAAATAGGGCTAGCGGTCTCCTACGAGCAGTACTTC.

V gene TRBV10-3 combines with J gene TRBJ1-2; D call uncertain. V shed 0 bases and J shed 2 bases, with 7 bases lying between them. The CDR3 runs 14 residues. Germline values: CDR1 ENHRY, CDR2 SYGVKD. For the CDR3, the DNA is TGTGCCATCAGTGAGTCGGGCAGAAACTATGGCTACACCTTC. Its protein product is CAISESGRNYGYTF.

This chain joins TRBV7-9 and TRBJ2-1; 9 bases are shared with TRBD2. The CDR3 runs to 18 residues. Germline V CDR1 and CDR2: SEHNR, FQNEAQ (reference sequence). V trimming: 5 bases; J trimming: 1 base; junction bases outside the gene matches: 12. Written as DNA, the CDR3 is TGTGCCAGCAGCCCCCGGGCGGCTAGCGGGGTTTCCTACAATGAGCAGTTCTTC. Its protein is CASSPRAASGVSYNEQFF.

This clonotype was seen more than once but under ten times. CDR3 in DNA: TGCGCCAGCAGCACCGGGGGGAATCCAGATACGCAGTATTTT. Amino acids: CASSTGGNPDTQYF. This rearrangement joins TRBV5-1 to TRBJ2-3; 7 bases map to TRBD2. The CDR3 spans 14 residues. Germline lookup yields CDR1 SGHRS and CDR2 YFSETQ. V lost 4 bases to trimming and J lost 4 bases; unmatched junction nucleotides: 6.

This clonotype was observed a handful of times. The V gene is TRBV23-1, the J gene TRBJ2-2; the D gene could be TRBD1 or TRBD2 (6 bases each). TRBV23-1 is designated an ORF whose function remains uncertain. The CDR3 has 14 amino acids. Trimming left V 2 bases short and J 5 bases short, with 9 bases between. The CDR3 coding sequence is TGCGCCAGCAGTCAAAGAGGGGGGACCGGGGAGCTGTTTTTT. Its protein is CASSQRGGTGELFF.

This clonotype occurred a few times. The chain couples TRBV6-5 to TRBJ2-7, with 8 positions matching TRBD2. The junction had 4 bases not matched to a gene; V was cut back by 7 bases and J by 5 bases. Germline V gene sequence: CDR1 MNHEY, CDR2 SVGAGI. CDR3 size: 12 residues. In DNA, the CDR3 is TGTGCCAGCAAGTCGGGGGGGAACGAGCAGTACTTC. Amino acid sequence: CASKSGGNEQYF.